The clone carrying this T cell receptor beta chain was seen a single time. This sample is drawn from a study of shared clonotypes between healthy human individuals. Every subset had its genomic DNA shared out evenly among several immunoSEQ plates. Original processing notes: Filtering differed, since immunoSEQ gave only junction sequences and no quality scores. Sequencing was performed with immunoSEQ multiplex PCR; in TCRdb, only in-frame clones are kept and a portion is missing. The V and J calls and the clone size are those of that table, but D and trimming were determined from the DNA. The table has roughly 2.2 million clones, approximately 95% seen once. Between the trimmed V and J ends, which lost 3 bases and 1 base, there was a span of 16 bases. Germline V gene sequence: CDR1 KGHSH, CDR2 LQKENI. The CDR3 is made up of 17 amino acids.

The material sequenced was naive CD4+ T cells from PBMCs. As for subset: CD45RA+ positively selected. The sequence derives from a man aged 18-30 years in good health. Some clones in this sample may be carry-over from other donors' samples. This chain joins TRBV18 and TRBJ2-1; D may be TRBD2 (6 bases). Written as DNA, the CDR3 is TGTGCCAGCTCACCTCGGACGAGTGGGGGGTCCTACAATGAGCAGTTCTTC. This encodes CASSPRTSGGSYNEQFF.